What follows are 18 T cell receptor beta chains derived from one specimen sequenced in a study of blood T cell repertoires in COVID-19. Generated by immunoSEQ multiplex PCR, the TCRdb table keeps only in-frame clones and is missing some. The sample has 80,000 or so clones; about 68% are singletons. Sequences were obtained from peripheral blood. The receptors stem from a man aged 45-60 years with active or convalescent COVID-19.

The chain employs TRBV24-1 and TRBJ1-5; weak D call: TRBD1 (5 bases). Germline V CDR1 and CDR2: KGHDR, SFDVKD. CDR3 length equals 15 residues. The V end was cut by 3 bases, the J end by 5 bases, with 13 bases between. Here the CDR3 reads CATSDVRDLHQPQHF. The CDR3, as DNA: TGTGCCACCAGTGATGTGCGGGACCTACATCAGCCCCAGCATTTT.

The genes are TRBV6-5 and TRBJ1-2, with 7 bases fitting TRBD1. V trimming: 6 bases; J trimming: 3 bases; junction bases outside the gene matches: 1. Per germline, CDR1 MNHEY and CDR2 SVGAGI. This CDR3 is 12 amino acids long. CDR3 sequence reads: CASSTGDYGYTF. DNA for the CDR3: TGTGCCAGCAGCACAGGGGACTATGGCTACACCTTC.

The chain combines TRBV28 with TRBJ1-5; the match to TRBD1 covers 7 bases. The CDR3 contains 15 residues. CDR1 and CDR2 (germline): MDHEN, SYDVKM. The junction had 5 bases not matched to a gene; V was cut back by 2 bases and J by 4 bases. The CDR3 here is CASSLEGAGNQPQHF. As DNA, the CDR3 is TGTGCCAGCAGTTTAGAGGGGGCTGGGAATCAGCCCCAGCATTTT.

As to this clone: Other DNA variants within this sample encode the same CDR3. The V call is TRBV7-2, the J call TRBJ1-5; 8 positions match TRBD1. CDR3 size: 14 residues. The junction had 4 bases not matched to a gene; V was cut back by 5 bases and J by 4 bases. The germline gives CDR1 SGHTA, CDR2 FQGNSA. In DNA form, the CDR3 reads TGTGCCAGCAGCGCACGACAGGGGAATCAGCCCCAGCATTTT. This encodes CASSARQGNQPQHF.

The chain employs TRBV10-3 and TRBJ2-2, with 11 bases fitting TRBD2. The CDR3 runs to 14 residues. Germline-derived CDR1 and CDR2 are ENHRY and SYGVKD. Trimming at V came to 11 bases and at J to 7 bases, leaving 9 bases not matched to a gene. The CDR3 bases are TGTGCCTGTGGTAGCGGGGGGGCAGACGGGGAGCTGTTTTTT. The encoded protein is CACGSGGADGELFF.

This chain links TRBV7-2 with TRBJ2-5; D might be TRBD1 (6 bases). CDR1 and CDR2 from the germline V gene are SGHTA and FQGNSA. Trimming removed 2 bases from V and 5 bases from J, with 21 bases in between. The CDR3 loop spans 17 amino acids. The DNA for the CDR3 is TGTGCCAGCAGCTTAATAAGTCGCCAGGGGTATTACGAGACCCAGTACTTC. Its protein is CASSLISRQGYYETQYF.

J is TRBJ1-1 and V is TRBV27; D remains unclear. Germline CDR1 is MNHEY and CDR2 is SMNVEV (reference sequence). This CDR3 is built from 14 residues. The V and J ends lost 4 bases and 2 bases respectively, with 11 bases between them. The CDR3 sequence: CASSWVGPNTEAFF. In nucleotides, the CDR3 is TGTGCCAGCAGTTGGGTGGGCCCCAACACTGAAGCTTTCTTT.

In this sample, this clone turned up many times. The V gene is TRBV30, the J gene TRBJ2-1, with 12 bases that match TRBD2. J gave up 5 bases and V 2 bases, and 10 bases lay outside the gene matches. Germline V gene lookup returns CDR1 GTSNPN and CDR2 SVGIG (reference sequence). The CDR3 loop spans 17 amino acids. CDR3 sequence: CAWSPPGLAGNNNEQFF. The CDR3 nucleotides are TGTGCCTGGAGTCCCCCCGGACTAGCGGGAAACAACAATGAGCAGTTCTTC.

The chain couples TRBV9 to TRBJ2-5, with TRBD1 identical over 7 bases. Trimming cost V 0 bases and J 5 bases; bases outside gene matches: 7. Germline values: CDR1 SGDLS, CDR2 YYNGEE. CDR3 size: 15 residues. DNA of the CDR3: TGTGCCAGCAGCGTAGCGGGACAGCGTTCCGAGACCCAGTACTTC. Amino acid sequence: CASSVAGQRSETQYF.

The gene calls are TRBV5-1 and TRBJ1-2; 7 bases map to TRBD1. Per the germline V gene, CDR1 is SGHRS and CDR2 is YFSETQ. The CDR3 is made up of 14 amino acids. The J segment lost 2 bases and the V segment lost 3 bases, leaving 4 bases of the junction unmatched. In DNA form, the CDR3 reads TGCGCCAGCAGCTCACAGGGGTCCAACTATGGCTACACCTTC. Its translation: CASSSQGSNYGYTF. Full variable domain (rest looked up from reference TRBV5-1 and TRBJ1-2): KAGVTQTPRYLIKTRGQQVTLSCSPISGHRSVSWYQQTPGQGLQFLFEYFSETQRNKGNFPGRFSGRQFSNSRSEMNVSTLELGDSALYLCASSSQGSNYGYTFGSGTRLTVV.

This clone came up once. The chain links TRBV5-6 to TRBJ2-5; 12 bases align to TRBD2. The ends lost 1 base at V and 2 bases at J; junction bases unmatched: 9. This CDR3 has 18 amino acids. Germline V gene sequence: CDR1 SGHDT, CDR2 YYEEEE. The CDR3 region has the DNA TGTGCCAGCAGCTTGCGTGCTAGCGGGGGGGGTATTCAAGAGACCCAGTACTTC. Protein product: CASSLRASGGGIQETQYF.

The chain uses TRBV6-5 and TRBJ2-7, with 7 bases matching TRBD1. CDR1 and CDR2 from the germline V gene are MNHEY and SVGAGI. The CDR3 is made up of 13 amino acids. J gave up 2 bases and V 6 bases, and 4 bases lay outside the gene matches. In DNA, the CDR3 is TGTGCCAGCAGCCCGGACAGGACCTACGAGCAGTACTTC. It encodes CASSPDRTYEQYF.

The chain combines TRBV11-2 with TRBJ2-3; D is ambiguous. CDR1 and CDR2 (germline): SGHAT, FQNNGV. There are 13 residues in the CDR3. The V end was cut by 5 bases, the J end by 1 base, with 7 bases between. The CDR3, as DNA: TGTGCCAGCAGCCCCCCGGGCACAGATACGCAGTATTTT. Encoded protein: CASSPPGTDTQYF.

The CDR3 protein is CASSFPPGYDEQYF. The CDR3 DNA reads as TGTGCCAGCAGTTTTCCCCCAGGGTACGACGAGCAGTACTTC. V is TRBV27 and J is TRBJ2-7, with TRBD1 as a possible D gene (5 bases). The CDR3 extends over 14 amino acids. Germline CDR1 reads MNHEY; CDR2 reads SMNVEV (reference sequence). With 3 bases removed from V and 5 bases from J, the gap between germline ends came to 14 bases.

The chain recombines TRBV7-2 with TRBJ1-2; 7 bases match TRBD1. The trim removed 1 base at V and 2 bases at J, leaving 4 bases unmatched. Germline V gives CDR1 SGHTA, CDR2 FQGNSA. This CDR3 has 15 residues. This chain's CDR3 is CASSLVQGVNYGYTF. The CDR3 coding sequence is TGTGCCAGCAGCTTAGTCCAGGGGGTGAACTATGGCTACACCTTC.

V and J are TRBV12-2 and TRBJ2-7; the table's D call, TRBD1, was not checked against the DNA. TRBV12-2 is tagged as a pseudogene. The CDR3 has 18 amino acids. DNA of the CDR3: TGTGCAAGTCGCGCCCGCCCTGATACCGGGACAGCTCTCTACGAGCAGTACTTC. Amino acids: CASRARPDTGTALYEQYF.

This clone was counted only a few times. The chain is built from TRBV5-6 and TRBJ2-2; 8 bases match TRBD1. The germline V gene encodes CDR1 SGHDT and CDR2 YYEEEE. Unmatched junction bases numbered 4, after V lost 0 bases and J lost 6 bases. This CDR3 is built from 15 residues. The CDR3 sequence is CASSLVPGGPGELFF. CDR3 in DNA: TGTGCCAGCAGCTTGGTACCAGGGGGCCCCGGGGAGCTGTTTTTT.

The gene calls are TRBV6-6 and TRBJ2-2, with D maybe TRBD2 (5 bases). The germline V gene has CDR1 MNHNY and CDR2 SVGAGI (reference sequence). This CDR3 has 11 residues. Trimming took 9 bases from V and 6 from J, leaving 8 bases between them. The CDR3, as DNA: TGTGCCAGTACTAGTGCCGGGGAGCTGTTTTTT. This sequence encodes CASTSAGELFF.